This T cell receptor beta chain was sequenced for a study of blood T cell repertoires in COVID-19. For the study at large: Sample material is recorded as cDNA or gDNA derived from T cells, B-cell-depleted T cells, or PBMCs.

TCRdb keeps only in-frame clones here, not all; method: immunoSEQ multiplex PCR. The top ten hold about 4.2% of the sample, which has around 320,000 clones, approximately 90% seen once. The clonotype originates from a woman aged 25 to 39 who had been exposed to COVID-19. The material sequenced was PBMCs or T cells enriched from blood (not recorded which).

The CDR3: CASSLSSTGNQPQHF. For the CDR3, the DNA is TGTGCCAGCAGTTTATCGTCCACGGGTAACCAGCCCCAGCATTTT. The chain is built from TRBV27 and TRBJ1-5; D uncertain. The CDR3 spans 15 residues. Trimming removed 0 bases at V and 7 bases at J, with 13 bases between. CDR1 is MNHEY, CDR2 SMNVEV, per germline (reference sequence).